What follows is one T cell receptor beta chain and its context. The antigen is unknown. Profiling relied on immunoSEQ multiplex PCR, and the TCRdb table lists in-frame clones only, not all of them. Among 66,000 or so clones listed, roughly 87% were seen once. Trimming removed 5 bases at V and 3 bases at J, with 14 bases between. The CDR3 has 14 amino acids. Germline CDR1 and CDR2: LGHNT and FRNRAP. This specimen belongs to a study of T cell responses to AZD1222 COVID-19 vaccine. Findings and limits, study-wide: After two AZD1222 doses, spike-specific TCR breadth and depth rose versus day 0. Clonal diversity may have been underestimated in mostly white British donors.

The V and J genes are TRBV12-5 and TRBJ2-7; tentative D call: TRBD1 (6 bases). The material was peripheral blood, obtained on day 0 of AZD1222 vaccination. The clonotype originates from an adult in good health. CDR3 sequence (DNA): TGTGCTAGTGGTACATCAAACAGGGACTACGAGCAGTACTTC. Residues: CASGTSNRDYEQYF.